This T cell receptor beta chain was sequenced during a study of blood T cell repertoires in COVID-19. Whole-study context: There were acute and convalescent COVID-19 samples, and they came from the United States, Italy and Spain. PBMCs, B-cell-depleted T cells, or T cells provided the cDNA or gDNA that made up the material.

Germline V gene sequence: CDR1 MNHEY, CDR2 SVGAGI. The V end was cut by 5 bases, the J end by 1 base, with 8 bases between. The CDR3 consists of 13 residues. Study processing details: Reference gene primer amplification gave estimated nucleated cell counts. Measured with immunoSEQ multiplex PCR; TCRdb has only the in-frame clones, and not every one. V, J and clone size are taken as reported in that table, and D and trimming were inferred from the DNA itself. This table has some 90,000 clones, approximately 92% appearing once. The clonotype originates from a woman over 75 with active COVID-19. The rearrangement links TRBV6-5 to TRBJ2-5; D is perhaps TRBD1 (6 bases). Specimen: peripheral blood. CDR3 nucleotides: TGTGCCAGCAGTAGGACAGTCCAAGAGACCCAGTACTTC. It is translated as CASSRTVQETQYF.